This is a list of T cell receptor beta chains from one sample in a study of T-cell memory formation after mild COVID-19. TCRdb re-derived calls from the 5' RACE reads in MiXCR, one entry per CDR3 protein. The sample lists a few hundred thousand distinct CDR3 sequences, roughly 25% occurring once. Material: PBMCs or a T cell subset sorted from them (not recorded which). All receptors derive from an adult woman who had mild COVID-19 (a few samples of this study predate the infection). Cell type and time point are not known. Both conserved end residues are part of each CDR3. The D gene is left open where the match is weak. Clone size appears in some rows only: once, few, many, or a class for an expanded clone.

J: TRBJ1-3
D: NA
size: few
V: TRBV3-1
CDR3: CASSQETVRGNTIYF
DNA: TGTGCCAGCAGCCAAGAAACGGTGCGGGGAAACACCATATATTTT

J: TRBJ2-6
D: TRBD1
size: NA
V: TRBV5-1
CDR3: CASSLYGTGGSSGANVLTF
DNA: TGCGCCAGCAGCTTATACGGGACAGGGGGGTCCTCTGGGGCCAACGTCCTGACTTTC

J: TRBJ2-6
D: NA
size: once
V: TRBV7-6
CDR3: CASSLADFPGANVLTF
DNA: TGTGCCAGCAGCTTAGCGGACTTCCCTGGGGCCAACGTCCTGACTTTC

J: TRBJ2-5
D: NA
size: few
V: TRBV12-3/TRBV12-4
CDR3: CASSLRSGWETQYF
DNA: TGTGCCAGCAGTTTAAGGTCGGGCTGGGAGACCCAGTACTTC

J: TRBJ2-4
D: NA
size: few
V: TRBV20-1
CDR3: CSARDLRLREYF
DNA: TGCAGTGCTAGAGATCTGCGGCTACGGGAGTACTTC

J: TRBJ1-1
D: TRBD1
size: NA
V: TRBV3-1
CDR3: CASSDRDRNTEAFF
DNA: TGTGCCAGCAGTGATAGGGACAGGAACACTGAAGCTTTCTTT

J: TRBJ1-2
D: NA
size: NA
V: TRBV2
CDR3: CASSETSALYGYTF
DNA: TGTGCCAGCAGCGAGACTAGCGCGCTTTATGGCTACACCTTC

J: TRBJ2-3
D: TRBD2
size: few
V: TRBV15
CDR3: CATSRGETSGSSDTQYF
DNA: TGTGCCACCAGCAGAGGGGAAACTAGCGGGAGTTCAGATACGCAGTATTTT

J: TRBJ1-2
D: NA
size: NA
V: TRBV30
CDR3: CAWRGGGYTF
DNA: TGTGCCTGGCGGGGAGGAGGCTACACCTTC

J: TRBJ2-7
D: TRBD1
size: many
V: TRBV7-8
CDR3: CASSLVGDSYEQYF
DNA: TGTGCCAGCAGCTTAGTGGGGGACAGCTACGAGCAGTACTTC

J: TRBJ2-5
D: TRBD1
size: NA
V: TRBV6-1
CDR3: CASSELNRGLSETQYF
DNA: TGTGCCAGCAGTGAACTAAACAGGGGGCTGTCCGAGACCCAGTACTTC

J: TRBJ1-2
D: TRBD1
size: NA
V: TRBV30
CDR3: CAWVQGGDYGYTF
DNA: TGTGCCTGGGTACAGGGGGGGGACTATGGCTACACCTTC

J: TRBJ2-6
D: NA
size: NA
V: TRBV7-8
CDR3: CASSLAQGSGANVLTF
DNA: TGTGCCAGCAGCTTAGCCCAGGGCTCTGGGGCCAACGTCCTGACTTTC

J: TRBJ2-2
D: NA
size: few
V: TRBV30
CDR3: CAWSVKGLHPAMNNAGELFF
DNA: TGTGCCTGGAGTGTAAAAGGGCTCCACCCTGCTATGAACAACGCCGGGGAGCTGTTTTTT

J: TRBJ2-5
D: TRBD1
size: few
V: TRBV7-3
CDR3: CASSLTGAAFETQYF
DNA: TGTGCCAGCAGTTTGACAGGGGCCGCTTTTGAGACCCAGTACTTC

J: TRBJ1-1
D: TRBD1
size: few
V: TRBV12-3/TRBV12-4
CDR3: CASSLTGGGRTEAFF
DNA: TGTGCCAGCAGTTTAACAGGGGGCGGAAGGACTGAAGCTTTCTTT

J: TRBJ2-2
D: NA
size: few
V: TRBV5-5
CDR3: CASSFWTASAVGELFF
DNA: TGTGCCAGCAGCTTTTGGACAGCCTCCGCGGTCGGGGAGCTGTTTTTT

J: TRBJ2-1
D: NA
size: NA
V: TRBV5-6
CDR3: CASSLAGWDEQFF
DNA: TGTGCCAGCAGCTTGGCGGGCTGGGATGAGCAGTTCTTC

J: TRBJ1-1
D: NA
size: NA
V: TRBV6-5
CDR3: CATRDTLNTEAFF
DNA: TGTGCCACCCGGGACACCTTGAACACTGAAGCTTTCTTT

J: TRBJ2-5
D: TRBD1
size: many
V: TRBV9
CDR3: CASSQGQGARGTQYF
DNA: TGTGCCAGCAGCCAGGGACAGGGGGCGCGCGGGACCCAGTACTTC

J: TRBJ1-2
D: NA
size: few
V: TRBV6-6
CDR3: CASSSDRKGGPSVYGYTF
DNA: TGTGCCAGCAGTTCGGACCGTAAGGGGGGGCCCTCGGTCTATGGCTACACCTTC

J: TRBJ1-5
D: NA
size: NA
V: TRBV20-1
CDR3: CSAWGGSQPQHF
DNA: TGCAGTGCTTGGGGGGGGTCTCAGCCCCAGCATTTT

J: TRBJ2-3
D: TRBD2
size: few
V: TRBV6-2/TRBV6-3
CDR3: CASSYAESGGGTDTQYF
DNA: TGTGCCAGCAGTTACGCCGAATCGGGGGGGGGCACAGATACGCAGTATTTT

J: TRBJ2-3
D: TRBD1
size: few
V: TRBV3-1
CDR3: CASSKPRTGGYFADTQYF
DNA: TGTGCCAGCAGCAAACCCCGGACAGGGGGCTATTTTGCAGATACGCAGTATTTT

J: TRBJ2-7
D: NA
size: few
V: TRBV5-1
CDR3: CASSPGLNEQYF
DNA: TGCGCCAGCAGCCCCGGACTGAACGAGCAGTACTTC

J: TRBJ2-7
D: NA
size: few
V: TRBV29-1
CDR3: CSVAPTNLDEQYF
DNA: TGCAGCGTCGCCCCCACCAATCTCGACGAGCAGTACTTC

J: TRBJ2-7
D: TRBD2
size: NA
V: TRBV30
CDR3: CAWSRTRTSGLSSYEQYF
DNA: TGTGCCTGGAGTCGTACCCGGACTAGCGGCCTCAGCTCCTACGAGCAGTACTTC

J: TRBJ2-5
D: NA
size: NA
V: TRBV12-3/TRBV12-4
CDR3: CASSGTNWETQYF
DNA: TGTGCCAGCAGTGGGACAAACTGGGAGACCCAGTACTTC

J: TRBJ2-2
D: NA
size: few
V: TRBV20-1
CDR3: CSARRLVNTGELFF
DNA: TGCAGTGCTAGAAGACTAGTTAACACCGGGGAGCTGTTTTTT

J: TRBJ2-1
D: NA
size: many
V: TRBV10-3
CDR3: CAISESGNEQFF
DNA: TGTGCCATCAGTGAGTCGGGGAATGAGCAGTTCTTC

J: TRBJ2-2
D: NA
size: few
V: TRBV6-5
CDR3: CASSYGDRNTGELFF
DNA: TGTGCCAGCAGTTACGGTGACAGGAACACCGGGGAGCTGTTTTTT

J: TRBJ2-5
D: NA
size: NA
V: TRBV7-9
CDR3: CASSLVGGGTETQYF
DNA: TGTGCCAGCAGCTTAGTTGGAGGGGGCACGGAGACCCAGTACTTC

J: TRBJ2-3
D: NA
size: few
V: TRBV10-3
CDR3: CAISESPGADTQYF
DNA: TGTGCCATCAGTGAGTCGCCGGGAGCAGATACGCAGTATTTT

J: TRBJ1-1
D: TRBD1
size: NA
V: TRBV20-1
CDR3: CSALGQAAFF
DNA: TGCAGTGCCCTAGGACAGGCGGCTTTCTTT

J: TRBJ2-7
D: NA
size: NA
V: TRBV6-2/TRBV6-3
CDR3: CASTAGKTGQFLEQYF
DNA: TGTGCCAGCACTGCCGGGAAAACAGGGCAGTTTCTCGAGCAGTACTTC

J: TRBJ2-3
D: TRBD2
size: many
V: TRBV12-3/TRBV12-4
CDR3: CASSLGLAGVDTQYF
DNA: TGTGCCAGCAGTTTGGGACTAGCGGGAGTGGATACGCAGTATTTT

J: TRBJ1-1
D: NA
size: NA
V: TRBV20-1
CDR3: CSASHQAAEAFF
DNA: TGCAGTGCTAGTCATCAAGCCGCTGAAGCTTTCTTT

J: TRBJ2-2
D: TRBD2
size: few
V: TRBV9
CDR3: CASSVAPLVAGVWELFF
DNA: TGTGCCAGCAGCGTAGCCCCCCTTGTAGCGGGAGTGTGGGAGCTGTTTTTT

J: TRBJ2-3
D: TRBD1
size: NA
V: TRBV7-9
CDR3: CASSPRGSPTDTQYF
DNA: TGTGCCAGCAGCCCCAGGGGGTCCCCCACAGATACGCAGTATTTT

J: TRBJ2-3
D: NA
size: NA
V: TRBV24-1
CDR3: CATSDSTDTQYF
DNA: TGTGCCACCAGTGATTCAACAGATACGCAGTATTTT

J: TRBJ2-5
D: NA
size: few
V: TRBV4-3
CDR3: CASSQDLSETQYF
DNA: TGCGCCAGCAGCCAAGATTTATCAGAGACCCAGTACTTC

J: TRBJ2-6
D: NA
size: NA
V: TRBV11-2
CDR3: CASSLATAGANVLTF
DNA: TGTGCCAGCAGCTTAGCTACGGCTGGGGCCAACGTCCTGACTTTC

J: TRBJ1-1
D: TRBD1
size: few
V: TRBV7-9
CDR3: CASSLVQGVTEAFF
DNA: TGTGCCAGCAGCTTAGTTCAGGGGGTGACTGAAGCTTTCTTT

J: TRBJ1-1
D: TRBD1
size: NA
V: TRBV10-3
CDR3: CAISPGQGGDEAFF
DNA: TGTGCCATCAGTCCCGGACAGGGGGGCGATGAAGCTTTCTTT

J: TRBJ2-7
D: NA
size: few
V: TRBV5-1
CDR3: CASSLRSGGWNYEQYF
DNA: TGCGCCAGCAGCTTGCGGTCTGGCGGGTGGAACTACGAGCAGTACTTC

J: TRBJ1-2
D: NA
size: NA
V: TRBV7-2
CDR3: CASSPQVSDNYGYTF
DNA: TGTGCCAGCAGCCCACAAGTGTCGGACAACTATGGCTACACCTTC

J: TRBJ2-3
D: NA
size: few
V: TRBV4-1
CDR3: CASSQEGEGSDTQYF
DNA: TGCGCCAGCAGCCAAGAAGGCGAGGGTTCAGATACGCAGTATTTT

J: TRBJ1-1
D: NA
size: few
V: TRBV12-3/TRBV12-4
CDR3: CASRQGGVEAFF
DNA: TGTGCCAGCAGACAGGGTGGAGTAGAAGCTTTCTTT

J: TRBJ2-3
D: NA
size: few
V: TRBV11-3
CDR3: CASSLGWGPDTQYF
DNA: TGTGCCAGCAGCTTAGGATGGGGACCAGATACGCAGTATTTT

J: TRBJ2-1
D: NA
size: few
V: TRBV14
CDR3: CASSLGVWLSYNEQFF
DNA: TGTGCCAGCAGTCTCGGTGTGTGGCTTTCCTACAATGAGCAGTTCTTC

J: TRBJ2-7
D: TRBD2
size: many
V: TRBV12-3/TRBV12-4
CDR3: CASSQGLAGVYEQYF
DNA: TGTGCCAGCTCACAAGGGCTAGCGGGAGTCTACGAGCAGTACTTC

J: TRBJ1-5
D: NA
size: few
V: TRBV11-2
CDR3: CASSPLKGRFRDQPQHF
DNA: TGTGCCAGCAGCCCCCTCAAGGGCAGATTCCGCGATCAGCCCCAGCATTTT

J: TRBJ2-7
D: NA
size: NA
V: TRBV18
CDR3: CASSIPPPPGQQYF
DNA: TGTGCCAGCTCAATCCCCCCGCCGCCGGGACAGCAGTACTTC

J: TRBJ1-3
D: NA
size: NA
V: TRBV10-3
CDR3: CAISDYASGNTIYF
DNA: TGTGCCATCAGTGATTATGCTTCTGGAAACACCATATATTTT